This TCR beta chain was sequenced during a study of CD8 T cells in Susac syndrome. After extraction with the RNeasy kit, roughly 0.5 to 1 ug of the RNA was reverse transcribed using random hexamers. An immunoSEQ multiplex PCR generated amplified TCR beta CDR3 products spanning 54 Vbeta and 13 Jbeta. TCRdb itself ran the immunoSEQ multiplex PCR reads through MiXCR, one entry per CDR3 protein. The table includes more than 75,000 distinct CDR3 sequences, approximately 94% detected once. Per germline, CDR1 SGDLS and CDR2 YYNGEE. The V end lost 3 bases, the J end lost 3 bases, and 9 bases lay between the germline ends. CDR3 size: 14 residues.

The clonotype originates from a human donor in good health. The sequencing input was CD8+ T cells from PBMCs. This sequence joins TRBV9 and TRBJ1-4; D is uncertain. The CDR3 protein is CASSDASPNEKLFF. The DNA for the CDR3 is TGTGCCAGCAGCGATGCGTCCCCTAATGAAAAACTGTTTTTT.